This TCR beta chain was obtained from a study of CD4+ T cells in melanoma. Findings and caveats of the study: A reported correlation linked neoantigen-specific CD4+ T cells to CD8+, macrophage and B cell function. In melanoma, neoantigen-specific CD4+ T cells reportedly differed in differentiation state.

Clones were read by immunoSEQ multiplex PCR, and TCRdb kept only the in-frame ones, dropping some. The table shows roughly 10,000 clones, with around 70% occurring only once. Germline values: CDR1 MNHNS, CDR2 SASEGT. V lost 2 bases, J lost 8 bases, and 10 bases lay in between. There are 14 residues in the CDR3. There are a few counts of this clone. Its antigen is as yet unknown. This clonotype originated in a human donor with melanoma. The gene calls are TRBV6-1 and TRBJ1-6, with D unclear. Sequences were obtained from cells from a culture (not recorded whether cultured in vitro). CDR3 sequence: CASSELWADSPLHF. CDR3 DNA sequence: TGTGCCAGCAGTGAACTGTGGGCGGATTCACCCCTCCACTTT.